This T cell receptor beta chain was profiled in a study of blood T cell repertoires in COVID-19. Overall study: The United States, Italy and Spain supplied acute and convalescent COVID-19 samples.

The germline V gene has CDR1 LNHDA and CDR2 SQIVND (reference sequence). This CDR3 comprises 15 residues. J gave up 9 bases and V 5 bases, and 12 bases lay outside the gene matches. This clone is medium-sized by share. This table comes from immunoSEQ multiplex PCR, and its TCRdb copy is limited to in-frame clones, with some not included. The data show tens of thousands of clones, approximately 89% seen once. The TCR was taken from a human donor in a cohort sampled during active COVID-19. Input material: peripheral blood. The chain couples TRBV19 to TRBJ2-1, with 8 bases aligning to TRBD2. The CDR3 nucleotides read TGTGCCAGTAGTGCCCTTCAAGCGGGGGTAGGTGAGCAGTTCTTC. Translated: CASSALQAGVGEQFF.